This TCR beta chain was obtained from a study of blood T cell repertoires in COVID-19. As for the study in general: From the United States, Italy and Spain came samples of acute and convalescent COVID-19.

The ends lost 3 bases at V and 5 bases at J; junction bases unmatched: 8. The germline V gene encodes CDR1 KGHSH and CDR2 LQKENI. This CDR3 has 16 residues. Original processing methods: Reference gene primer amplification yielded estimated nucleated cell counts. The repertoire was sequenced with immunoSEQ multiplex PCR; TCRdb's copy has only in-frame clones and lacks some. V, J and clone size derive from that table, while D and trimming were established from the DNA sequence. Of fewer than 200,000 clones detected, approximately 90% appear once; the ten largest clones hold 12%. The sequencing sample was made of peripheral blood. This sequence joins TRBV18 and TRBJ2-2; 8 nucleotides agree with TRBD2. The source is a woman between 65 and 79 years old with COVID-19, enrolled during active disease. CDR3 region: CASSPGASGRTGELFF. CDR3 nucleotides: TGTGCCAGCTCACCGGGGGCTAGCGGGCGTACCGGGGAGCTGTTTTTT.